This TCR beta chain is from a study of T cells in Graves' hyperthyroidism and ophthalmopathy. The investigators amplified TCR beta CDR3 regions from RNA transcripts. Initially, a first-round RT-PCR of the TCR CDR3 employed the HTBI primer set. TCRdb re-derived calls from the multiplex PCR reads in MiXCR, one entry per CDR3 protein. The repertoire consists of roughly 300,000 distinct CDR3 sequences, with 11% to 15% occurring once and the leading ten covering approximately 23%. This clonotype has at least ten counts. Looked up from germline, CDR1 is MDHEN and CDR2 is SYDVKM. Trimming shortened V by 6 bases and J by 8 bases, and 12 bases separated the two germline ends. This CDR3 contains 12 residues.

The sample comprised blood. V and J are TRBV28 and TRBJ2-3; no clear D gene. The clonotype comes from a woman aged 25 to 39 with Graves' hyperthyroidism. CDR3 loop: CASSRGRITQYF. DNA for the CDR3: TGTGCCAGCAGCCGTGGACGGATTACGCAGTATTTT.